These 27 T cell receptor beta chains were all obtained from the same sample, sequenced in a study of blood T cells in healthy people across ages. With a J-beta primer mix and a sample-barcoded 5' primer, a second PCR ran roughly 7 to 11 cycles. TCRdb re-called the 5' RACE reads through MiXCR, storing one row per CDR3 protein. This sample has around 1,500,000 distinct CDR3 sequences, with approximately 40% found just once. Specimen: blood. Receptors originate from a woman between 18 and 30 years old in good health.

This clonotype showed up just once. The CDR3 DNA reads as TGTGCCAGCAGCCAAGAGGGGCGGGGAACTACCTACGAGCAGTTCTTC. This encodes CASSQEGRGTTYEQFF. V and J are TRBV4-2 and TRBJ2-1, with a possible D match to TRBD2 (6 bases). Trimming left V 0 bases short and J 10 bases short, with 19 bases between. The CDR3 totals 16 residues. Germline V gene lookup returns CDR1 LGHNA and CDR2 YNFKEQ.

Points on this clonotype: This may stem from a read error, because a much larger clone lies one nucleotide away. This chain links TRBV7-6 with TRBJ2-4; possibly TRBD1 or TRBD2 for D (5 bases each). CDR1 and CDR2 (germline): SGHVS, FNYEAQ. The length of the CDR3 is 13 residues. Trimming shortened V by 3 bases and J by 13 bases, and 16 bases separated the two germline ends. Here the CDR3 reads CASSFNVDGAQYF. The DNA for the CDR3 is TGTGCCAGCAGCTTTAACGTCGACGGGGCGCAGTACTTC. The full variable domain, completed using reference TRBV7-6 and TRBJ2-4, is GAGVSQSPRYKVTKRGQDVALRCDPISGHVSLYWYRQALGQGPEFLTYFNYEAQQDKSGLPNDRFSAERPEGSISTLTIQRTEQRDSAMYRCASSFNVDGAQYFGAGTRLSVL.

V gene TRBV28 combines with J gene TRBJ2-7, with TRBD1 as a possible D gene (6 bases). Per germline, CDR1 MDHEN and CDR2 SYDVKM. The CDR3 contains 14 residues. V lost 6 bases, J lost 0 bases, and 12 bases lay in between. The CDR3 loop reads CASRDTTGSYEQYF. CDR3 DNA: TGTGCCAGCAGGGATACGACAGGCTCCTACGAGCAGTACTTC.

Turning to this clonotype: Being one base from a much bigger clone, this may be a read error. This chain connects TRBV7-8 to TRBJ2-1, with TRBD2 identical over 11 bases. The CDR3 is made up of 14 amino acids. CDR1 is SGHVS and CDR2 is FQNEAQ in the germline V gene. CDR3 residues: CTSSSGGAYNEQFF. The CDR3 coding sequence is TGTACCAGCAGTAGCGGGGGGGCCTACAATGAGCAGTTCTTC.

This chain connects TRBV6-1 to TRBJ1-2; the D is unclear. CDR1 MNHNS and CDR2 SASEGT come from the germline V gene. The CDR3 extends over 11 amino acids. V lost 5 bases and J 7 bases, leaving 8 bases between the germline ends. CDR3 coding DNA: TGTGCCAGCAGTTCGATGACTGGCTACACCTTC. Translating it yields CASSSMTGYTF.

The chain employs TRBV10-3 and TRBJ2-5, with 7 bases aligning to TRBD1. The last part of the DNA fits TRBJ2-7 better; the J call may be wrong. The germline V gene has CDR1 ENHRY and CDR2 SYGVKD. The CDR3 contains 14 residues. The CDR3 DNA follows: TGTGCCATCAGGGGTTCGACAGGGACCTACGAGCAGTACTTC. Translating it yields CAIRGSTGTYEQYF.

The rearrangement links TRBV4-2 to TRBJ2-7, with D perhaps being TRBD1 or TRBD2 (6 bases each). Per the germline V gene, CDR1 is LGHNA and CDR2 is YNFKEQ. Trimming shortened V by 0 bases and J by 9 bases, and 27 bases separated the two germline ends. There are 18 residues in the CDR3. The CDR3 protein is CASSQDLERGLRDLGQYF. DNA for the CDR3: TGTGCCAGCAGCCAAGACTTGGAACGGGGGCTTAGGGATTTGGGGCAGTACTTC.

The genes are TRBV6-6 and TRBJ1-4; D remains ambiguous. Germline V CDR1 and CDR2: MNHNY, SVGAGI (reference sequence). V gave up 7 bases and J gave up 14 bases, with 14 bases separating them. The length of the CDR3 is 11 residues. This CDR3 reads CASNFGAMLFF. The DNA of the CDR3 is TGTGCCAGCAACTTCGGAGCTATGCTGTTTTTT.

This sequence joins TRBV2 and TRBJ2-7; no firm D call. Trimming left V 4 bases short and J 6 bases short, with 10 bases between. The germline CDR1 and CDR2 sequences are SNHLY and FYNNEI. This CDR3 contains 12 residues. The chain's CDR3 is CASSGSGSEQYF. The CDR3, as DNA: TGTGCCAGCAGTGGTAGTGGTTCCGAGCAGTACTTC.

This clonotype was detected only a few times. The chain recombines TRBV11-2 with TRBJ1-6; D is possibly TRBD1 (6 bases). This CDR3 has 15 amino acids. V was shortened by 8 bases and J by 10 bases, with 21 bases between the two germline ends. CDR1 and CDR2 from the germline V gene are SGHAT and FQNNGV. CDR3 loop: CASGYSTGAESPLHF. CDR3 bases: TGTGCCAGCGGCTATTCGACGGGGGCTGAATCACCCCTCCACTTT.

The chain carries TRBV7-2 and TRBJ1-2, with TRBD1 matching over 7 bases. The junction had 11 bases not matched to a gene; V was cut back by 5 bases and J by 5 bases. The germline V gene has CDR1 SGHTA and CDR2 FQGNSA. This CDR3 contains 15 residues. As DNA, the CDR3 is TGTGCCAGCAGCACCCAAGGGGGCGGGAGGTATGGCTACACCTTC. Amino acid sequence: CASSTQGGGRYGYTF. The full variable domain, completed using reference TRBV7-2 and TRBJ1-2, is GAGVSQSPSNKVTEKGKDVELRCDPISGHTALYWYRQSLGQGLEFLIYFQGNSAPDKSGLPSDRFSAERTGGSVSTLTIQRTQQEDSAVYLCASSTQGGGRYGYTFGSGTRLTVV.

The rearrangement uses TRBV27 and TRBJ2-7; maybe TRBD2 (6 bases). CDR3 length: 17 amino acids. Germline V gene sequence: CDR1 MNHEY, CDR2 SMNVEV (reference sequence). The V end was cut by 0 bases, the J end by 0 bases, with 15 bases between. In nucleotides, the CDR3 is TGTGCCAGCAGTTTATCCTCTGGCGGGGCAAGCTCCTACGAGCAGTACTTC. As protein: CASSLSSGGASSYEQYF.

The chain links TRBV12-3 or TRBV12-4 to TRBJ2-5; D remains unclear. The V gene lost 6 bases and the J gene lost 5 bases, with 16 bases spanning the gap. The CDR3 sequence is 14 residues long. The CDR3 bases are TGTGCCAGCAGCACCTCTGACGCCCACGAGACCCAGTACTTC. Its protein is CASSTSDAHETQYF.

The chain couples TRBV28 to TRBJ1-4, with 11 nucleotides matching TRBD1. CDR1 is MDHEN and CDR2 is SYDVKM in the germline V gene. This CDR3 is 15 amino acids long. J lost 5 bases, V lost 6 bases, and 5 bases had no gene match. The chain's CDR3 is CASSGTGGQNEKLFF. The CDR3 bases are TGTGCCAGCAGCGGGACAGGGGGACAGAATGAAAAACTGTTTTTT. The whole variable domain, remainder taken from reference TRBV28 and TRBJ1-4, is DVKVTQSSRYLVKRTGEKVFLECVQDMDHENMFWYRQDPGLGLRLIYFSYDVKMKEKGDIPEGYSVSREKKERFSLILESASTNQTSMYLCASSGTGGQNEKLFFGSGTQLSVL.

The chain joins TRBV7-9 to TRBJ1-2; a weak D match, TRBD1 (5 bases). CDR1 and CDR2 (germline): SEHNR, FQNEAQ (reference sequence). V dropped 3 bases and J dropped 3 bases, with 11 bases sitting between them. The CDR3 length is 14 residues. The CDR3 loop is CASSLEGDYYGYTF. CDR3 DNA sequence: TGTGCCAGCAGCTTGGAAGGGGATTACTATGGCTACACCTTC. Drawing the rest from reference TRBV7-9 and TRBJ1-2, the complete variable domain is DTGVSQNPRHKITKRGQNVTFRCDPISEHNRLYWYRQTLGQGPEFLTYFQNEAQLEKSRLLSDRFSAERPKGSFSTLEIQRTEQGDSAMYLCASSLEGDYYGYTFGSGTRLTVV.

This clonotype was seen a few times. The chain uses TRBV27 and TRBJ1-2, with D tentatively TRBD1 (5 bases). In germline, CDR1 is MNHEY, CDR2 SMNVEV (reference sequence). The ends were cut back, 5 bases at V and 5 bases at J, with 18 bases in the middle. CDR3 length: 15 residues. The CDR3 reads CASSAGTQADYGYTF. The DNA for the CDR3 is TGTGCCAGCAGTGCCGGGACTCAAGCGGATTATGGCTACACCTTC.

This clonotype has just a few counts. The chain recombines TRBV7-8 with TRBJ1-4; D unresolved. Germline CDR1 SGHVS, CDR2 FQNEAQ. Trimming took off 5 bases at V and 5 bases at J, with 9 bases between the two ends. The CDR3 is 13 residues long. CDR3 sequence (DNA): TGTGCCAGCAGCACCGATGGGAATGAAAAACTGTTTTTT. Its protein is CASSTDGNEKLFF. Combining the CDR3 with reference TRBV7-8 and TRBJ1-4 gives the whole variable domain GAGVSQSPRYKVAKRGQDVALRCDPISGHVSLFWYQQALGQGPEFLTYFQNEAQLDKSGLPSDRFFAERPEGSVSTLKIQRTQQEDSAVYLCASSTDGNEKLFFGSGTQLSVL.

The CDR3 loop reads CASKDPLRYEQYF. CDR3 sequence (DNA): TGTGCCAGCAAAGACCCCCTCCGTTACGAGCAGTACTTC. This rearrangement joins TRBV4-2 to TRBJ2-7; D remains ambiguous. Germline CDR1 reads LGHNA; CDR2 reads YNFKEQ. This CDR3 contains 13 residues. Trimming shortened V by 7 bases and J by 4 bases, and 14 bases separated the two germline ends.

The chain combines TRBV12-3 or TRBV12-4 with TRBJ2-7; 10 nucleotides line up with TRBD2. CDR3 length: 14 amino acids. The V segment lost 4 bases and the J segment 6 bases; nucleotides outside the gene matches: 6. In DNA form, the CDR3 reads TGTGCCAGCAGTTCCCTAGCGGGGGTGAGCGAGCAGTACTTC. Translating gives CASSSLAGVSEQYF.

This clonotype was counted only a few times. The chain couples TRBV7-9 to TRBJ2-5, with 7 bases fitting TRBD1. The better agreement between TRBJ2-7 and the DNA end casts doubt on the J call. The germline CDR1 and CDR2 sequences are SEHNR and FQNEAQ (reference sequence). The CDR3 has 17 amino acids. The CDR3 here is CASSPEERTGPPVEQYF. The CDR3 DNA sequence: TGTGCCAGCAGCCCAGAGGAACGGACAGGTCCCCCGGTCGAGCAGTACTTC.

This chain links TRBV5-1 with TRBJ2-2; 10 nucleotides agree with TRBD2. Germline CDR1 is SGHRS and CDR2 is YFSETQ. Trimming cost V 6 bases and J 0 bases; bases outside gene matches: 8. The CDR3 covers 17 residues. CDR3 nucleotide sequence: TGCGCCAGCACGCCGACTAGCGGGCAAGCGAACACCGGGGAGCTGTTTTTT. Translated, it gives CASTPTSGQANTGELFF.

This chain connects TRBV5-1 to TRBJ2-1; the match to TRBD2 covers 10 bases. With the DNA end fitting TRBJ2-7 better, the J assignment may be wrong. CDR1 is SGHRS and CDR2 is YFSETQ in the germline V gene. The CDR3 is 16 residues long. CDR3 in DNA: TGCGCCAGCAGCTTGGAGGGACTAGCGTTTCCCTACGAGCAGTACTTC. It specifies CASSLEGLAFPYEQYF.

This clonotype was seen a few times. The gene calls are TRBV5-1 and TRBJ2-6, with 7 bases lining up with TRBD1. The V segment lost 5 bases and the J segment 0 bases; nucleotides outside the gene matches: 2. The CDR3 spans 15 residues. Germline V lookup: CDR1 SGHRS, CDR2 YFSETQ. The CDR3 loop is CASSGQASGANVLTF. The DNA of the CDR3 is TGCGCCAGCAGTGGACAGGCCTCTGGGGCCAACGTCCTGACTTTC.

The chain uses TRBV24-1 and TRBJ2-1, with a tentative D call TRBD1 (6 bases). The CDR3 extends over 15 amino acids. V lost 3 bases and J lost 7, with 15 bases in between. CDR1 KGHDR and CDR2 SFDVKD come from the germline V gene. CDR3 residues: CATSDPGAPLNEQFF. The CDR3 region has the DNA TGTGCCACCAGTGATCCAGGGGCCCCTTTGAATGAGCAGTTCTTC.

This clonotype occurred a few times. The chain carries TRBV25-1 and TRBJ2-7; 13 bases match TRBD2. Trimming removed 7 bases from V and 0 bases from J; junction bases left unmatched: 6. This CDR3 has 16 amino acids. Germline V gene lookup returns CDR1 MGHDK and CDR2 SYGVNS. The CDR3 here is CASTGTSGKSSYEQYF. The DNA of the CDR3 is TGTGCCAGCACCGGGACTAGCGGGAAGAGCTCCTACGAGCAGTACTTC.

The rearrangement joins TRBV2 to TRBJ2-7; tentative D call: TRBD2 (6 bases). The V end was cut by 2 bases, the J end by 10 bases, with 15 bases between. CDR1 and CDR2 from the germline V gene are SNHLY and FYNNEI. The CDR3 has 13 residues. CDR3 protein: CASSESRGSTQYF. The CDR3 coding sequence is TGTGCCAGCAGTGAATCTCGGGGGTCCACCCAGTACTTC.

The CDR3 DNA reads TGTGCCAGCAGCAAGAGGGGGGAGGACGGATCTAAATATAGCTCGGCTGGCTACACCTTC. This encodes CASSKRGEDGSKYSSAGYTF. V usage is TRBV21-1 and J usage is TRBJ1-2; TRBD1 was called by the table and not checked on the DNA. TRBV21-1 is shown as a pseudogene. The CDR3 sequence is 20 residues long.